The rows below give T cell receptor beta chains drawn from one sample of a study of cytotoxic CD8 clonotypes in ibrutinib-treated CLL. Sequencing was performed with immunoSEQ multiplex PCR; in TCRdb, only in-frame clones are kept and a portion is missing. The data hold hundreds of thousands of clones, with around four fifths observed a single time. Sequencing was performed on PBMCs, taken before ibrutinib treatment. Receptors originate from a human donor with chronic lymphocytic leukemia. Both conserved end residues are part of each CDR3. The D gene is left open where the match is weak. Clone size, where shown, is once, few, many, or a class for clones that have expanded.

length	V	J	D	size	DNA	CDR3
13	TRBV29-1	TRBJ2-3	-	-	TGCAGCGGCCGGACAGCTAGCACAGATACGCAGTATTTT	CSGRTASTDTQYF
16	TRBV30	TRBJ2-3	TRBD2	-	TGTGCCTGGAGTAAACTAGCGGGAATCACGGCAGATACGCAGTATTTT	CAWSKLAGITADTQYF
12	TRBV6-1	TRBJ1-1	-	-	TGTGCCAGCAGTGAAGCGGGGGGTTTGGCTTTCTTT	CASSEAGGLAFF
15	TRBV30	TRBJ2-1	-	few	TGTGCCTGGAGTGTACGGTGGGGGACCTACAATGAGCAGTTCTTC	CAWSVRWGTYNEQFF
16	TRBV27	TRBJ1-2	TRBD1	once	TGTGCCAGCAGTTTATCTACAACAGGGGACCACTATGGCTACACCTTC	CASSLSTTGDHYGYTF
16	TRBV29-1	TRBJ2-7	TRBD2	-	TGCAGCGTTGAAGGGGGACTAGCGGGAGAGGGATACGAGCAGTACTTC	CSVEGGLAGEGYEQYF
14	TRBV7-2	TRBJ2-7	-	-	TGTGCCAGCAGCGGTACAGGAAGTTCCTACGAGCAGTACTTC	CASSGTGSSYEQYF
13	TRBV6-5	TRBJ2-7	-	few	TGTGCCAGCAGTTACTCGAGTCAATACGAGCAGTACTTC	CASSYSSQYEQYF
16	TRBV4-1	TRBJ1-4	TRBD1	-	TGCGCCAGCAGCCACGGAGGACAGGAAACTAATGAAAAACTGTTTTTT	CASSHGGQETNEKLFF
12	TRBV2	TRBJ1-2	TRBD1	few	TGTGCCAGCAGGACAGGGGGCCTTGGCTACACCTTC	CASRTGGLGYTF